This TCR beta chain derives from a study of low-dose radiotherapy and immunotherapy resistance in tumors. Background on the study: Cyclophosphamide infusions of 200 mg/m2 came every two weeks, one day before radiation-immunotherapy.

Priming of first-strand cDNA relied on TRAV- and TRBV-specific primers (covering alpha and beta chains). With a constant-region primer and a V-primer adapter, TCRs were subjected to approximately 20 PCR cycles of amplification. Each CDR3 protein is one row after TCRdb ran MiXCR on the reads. The sample records approximately 30,000 distinct CDR3 sequences, about 49% being singletons. As to time point: after trial treatment. Treatment defined: LDRT plus nivolumab, ipilimumab, low-dose cyclophosphamide and aspirin (RACIN trial). Treatment of the donors consisted of nivolumab and ipilimumab (plus aspirin, low-dose cyclophosphamide and low-dose radiotherapy). This clonotype has a count of ten or more. Germline V CDR1 and CDR2: DFQATT, SNEGSKA (reference sequence). V was cut by 6 bases and J by 1 base, with 15 bases left in between. This CDR3 has 14 amino acids.

The J gene is TRBJ2-5, the V gene TRBV20-1; D not resolved. The TCR comes from a male donor with gallbladder cancer. This specimen was PBMCs, taken after low-dose radiotherapy plus immunotherapy. This CDR3 reads CSAPDVRSQETQYF. The CDR3, as DNA: TGCAGTGCACCGGACGTACGGTCCCAAGAGACCCAGTACTTC.